These T cell receptor beta chains were read from a single sample in a study of identical twins. TCRdb passed the 5' RACE reads through MiXCR, listing each CDR3 protein once. The repertoire holds under 900,000 distinct CDR3 sequences, 9% to 15% seen once, with around 1.6% in the top ten. These records were also assigned to another study, of yellow fever vaccine responses in identical twins.

Sequencing was done on a sample of PBMCs. Receptors were obtained from a woman under 30 in good health. CDR3s include the opening cysteine and the closing phenylalanine or tryptophan. The order of the fields is J gene, D gene, clone size, V gene, CDR3 DNA, CDR3 protein. The D gene is left open where the match is weak. Part of the rows lack a size; the others show once, few, many or a class for expanded clones.

>TRBJ2-3|.|few|TRBV12-3/TRBV12-4
TGTGCCAGCAGTGTTGGGGGGCCAGATACGCAGTATTTT
CASSVGGPDTQYF
>TRBJ2-5|.|.|TRBV5-1
TGCGCCAGCAGCTCGGGGACACTCCAAGAGACCCAGTACTTC
CASSSGTLQETQYF
>TRBJ2-7|.|few|TRBV13
TGTGCCAGCAGCGTTGGGGGGGGCAGGGGGAAGGAGCAGTACTTC
CASSVGGGRGKEQYF
>TRBJ1-2|.|.|TRBV18
TGTGCCAGCTCAACGACAGCCTCCTATGGCTACACCTTC
CASSTTASYGYTF
>TRBJ2-3|.|many|TRBV29-1
TGCAGCGTTGTAAATGAGGGCGGGACCGGCACAGATACGCAGTATTTT
CSVVNEGGTGTDTQYF
>TRBJ2-7|.|many|TRBV3-1
TGTGCCAGCAGCCTCCGGACCCCCTACGAGCAGTACTTC
CASSLRTPYEQYF
>TRBJ2-6|.|few|TRBV6-5
TGTGCCAGCAGTTATACGGGGCTAGTTTCTGGGGCCAACGTCCTGACTTTC
CASSYTGLVSGANVLTF
>TRBJ2-5|.|.|TRBV5-1
TGCGCCAGCAGCTTGGCCCCTTCGGGGGTCCAAGAGACCCAGTACTTC
CASSLAPSGVQETQYF
>TRBJ2-7|.|few|TRBV20-1
TGCAGTGCTAGGGGCAGGGATTACGAGCAGTACTTC
CSARGRDYEQYF
>TRBJ2-3|TRBD1|.|TRBV6-1
TGTGCCAGCAGTCCCGACAGGGGGGTTGGTGGCACAGATACGCAGTATTTT
CASSPDRGVGGTDTQYF
>TRBJ2-5|TRBD2|few|TRBV5-1
TGCGCCAGCAGCTTGACTAGCGGGGGGGCCCAAGAGACCCAGTACTTC
CASSLTSGGAQETQYF
>TRBJ2-1|.|many|TRBV7-9
TGTGCCAGCAGCTTAGGTCGGGGACTTTTCGAGCAGTTCTTC
CASSLGRGLFEQFF
>TRBJ2-7|.|.|TRBV10-3
TGTGCCATCAGTGATAAGCGGCACGAGCAGTACTTC
CAISDKRHEQYF
>TRBJ2-1|TRBD1|few|TRBV4-1
TGCGCCAGCAGCCAGGAACGACAGGGCATAAATGAGCAGTTCTTC
CASSQERQGINEQFF
>TRBJ1-6|TRBD1|few|TRBV5-6
TGTGCCAGCAGCTTCCCGGACATCGACAGGGGGCTTAATTCACCCCTCCACTTT
CASSFPDIDRGLNSPLHF
>TRBJ2-2|.|few|TRBV21-1
TGTGCCAGCAGCAAATTGTTGGAGGGGGCGCATGGCAACACCGGGGAGCTGTTTTTT
CASSKLLEGAHGNTGELFF
>TRBJ2-3|.|many|TRBV20-1
TGCAGTGCTAGTATCCGAGCCGATACGCAGTATTTT
CSASIRADTQYF
>TRBJ2-6|.|.|TRBV6-4
TGTGCCAGCAGTGAGGTGGGGGCCAACGTCCTGACTTTC
CASSEVGANVLTF
>TRBJ1-1|TRBD1|.|TRBV4-2
TGTGCCAGCAGCCAGGCGGGACAGGAGCGCACTGAAGCTTTCTTT
CASSQAGQERTEAFF
>TRBJ2-1|TRBD1|few|TRBV29-1
TGCAGCGACAGGGGCCGGGACAGGGACTCCTACAATGAGCAGTTCTTC
CSDRGRDRDSYNEQFF